The 24 T cell receptor beta chains presented below share a single source sample, sequenced in a study of tumor-infiltrating lymphocytes in glioblastoma multiforme. TCRB libraries came from RNA via three nested multiplex PCR rounds. TCRdb analysed the multiplex PCR reads with MiXCR anew, one entry per CDR3 protein. The sample records more than 10,000 distinct CDR3 sequences, over 60% being singletons. What was sequenced was brain tumor tissue. These receptors all stem from a male donor with glioblastoma.

In the case of this clonotype: The junction departs from germline at one end; a sequencing error may be responsible. The V and J genes are TRBV6-6 and TRBJ2-6, with a tentative D call TRBD2 (6 bases). The CDR3 consists of 15 residues. The germline V gene has CDR1 MNHNY and CDR2 SVGAGI (reference sequence). Written as DNA, the CDR3 is TGTGCCAGCAGTGGAGGGGTGGCTGGGGCCAAGGTCCTGGCTTTC. Translated, it gives CASSGGVAGAKVLAF.

The rearrangement joins TRBV12-5 to TRBJ1-5; weak D call: TRBD1 (6 bases). This CDR3 has 15 residues. The V gene lost 6 bases and the J gene lost 2 bases, with 14 bases spanning the gap. Germline values: CDR1 LGHNT, CDR2 FRNRAP. CDR3 loop: CASGRGGAGNQPQHF. The CDR3 DNA sequence: TGTGCTAGTGGCCGGGGGGGGGCAGGCAATCAGCCCCAGCATTTT.

This chain connects TRBV10-2 to TRBJ2-3; tentatively, D is TRBD1 (5 bases). The CDR3 covers 15 residues. Germline V CDR1 and CDR2: WSHSY, SAAADI. Trimming pared 2 bases from V and 8 bases from J, leaving 17 bases between. The CDR3 nucleotides are TGCGCCAGCAGTGAGGCAAGGGCCAGGGCAGGTACGCAGTATTTT. Translation gives CASSEARARAGTQYF.

The V and J genes are TRBV4-2 and TRBJ1-2; D gene uncertain. Per germline, CDR1 LGHNA and CDR2 YNFKEQ. This CDR3 comprises 15 residues. V lost 0 bases and J lost 6, with 14 bases in between. The DNA for the CDR3 is TGTGCCAGCAGCCAAGATTTGAAGTCAGCCGATGGCTACACCTTC. It is translated as CASSQDLKSADGYTF.

This chain links TRBV6-1 with TRBJ2-7, with D unclear. CDR3 size: 12 residues. The ends were cut back, 3 bases at V and 6 bases at J, with 9 bases in the middle. From germline, CDR1 is MNHNS and CDR2 SASEGT. The CDR3 coding sequence is TGTGCCAGCAGTGACGGTCCATGCGAGCAGTACTTC. Translating gives CASSDGPCEQYF.

At least ten counts were recorded for this clonotype. V is TRBV7-9 and J is TRBJ1-1; D ambiguous. Germline CDR1 is SEHNR and CDR2 is FQNEAQ (reference sequence). The CDR3 is 15 residues long. V gave up 5 bases and J gave up 1 base, with 14 bases separating them. The CDR3 nucleotides are TGTGCCAGCAGCCCAAGACACTTACCGAACACTGAAGCTTTCTTT. Protein: CASSPRHLPNTEAFF.

This clonotype came up many times. J is TRBJ2-3 and V is TRBV7-2; 8 bases agree with TRBD2. The V and J ends lost 8 bases and 6 bases, in that order; junction bases with no gene match: 4. The CDR3 is 12 amino acids. Germline V gene data show CDR1 as SGHTA and CDR2 as FQGNSA. The CDR3 loop is CASREGGDTQYF. The CDR3 DNA reads TGTGCCAGCCGGGAGGGTGGGGATACGCAGTATTTT.

This clonotype showed up many times. One end of the junction varies from germline; a read error may be responsible. The chain combines TRBV7-3 with TRBJ2-1; D gene unclear. CDR3 length equals 13 residues. Germline values: CDR1 SGHTA, CDR2 FQGTGA. In DNA, the CDR3 is TGTGCCAGCAGCCAAGAGCCCTACGATGAGCAGTTCTTC. It encodes CASSQEPYDEQFF. The whole variable domain, remainder taken from reference TRBV7-3 and TRBJ2-1, is GAGVSQTPSNKVTEKGKYVELRCDPISGHTALYWYRQSLGQGPEFLIYFQGTGAADDSGLPNDRFFAVRPEGSVSTLKIQRTERGDSAVYLCASSQEPYDEQFFGPGTRLTVL.

This chain joins TRBV11-3 and TRBJ2-7; D is ambiguous. The CDR3 has 13 residues. The V gene lost 5 bases and the J gene lost 3 bases, with 11 bases spanning the gap. The germline V gene encodes CDR1 SGHNT and CDR2 YENEEA. The CDR3 protein is CASSDQPGYEQYF. DNA for the CDR3: TGTGCCAGCAGCGATCAACCAGGCTACGAGCAGTACTTC.

The chain has TRBV11-1 and TRBJ2-1; 11 bases fit TRBD2. Unmatched junction bases numbered 13, after V lost 5 bases and J lost 7 bases. This CDR3 is 17 amino acids long. The germline CDR1 and CDR2 sequences are SGHAT and FQDESV (reference sequence). CDR3 region: CASSQLLPSGRSNEQFF. The CDR3 DNA follows: TGTGCCAGCAGCCAATTACTACCTAGCGGGAGGTCGAATGAGCAGTTCTTC.

Notes on this clonotype: A much larger clone lies a single base off, so this may be a read error. The chain links TRBV19 to TRBJ1-1; D is ambiguous. CDR1 and CDR2 from the germline V gene are LNHDA and SQIVND (reference sequence). This CDR3 comprises 13 residues. CDR3 protein: CARSIPGSTEAFF. The CDR3 region has the DNA TGTGCCAGAAGTATCCCGGGGTCCACTGAAGCTTTCTTT. Drawing the rest from reference TRBV19 and TRBJ1-1, the complete variable domain is DGGITQSPKYLFRKEGQNVTLSCEQNLNHDAMYWYRQDPGQGLRLIYYSQIVNDFQKGDIAEGYSVSREKKESFPLTVTSAQKNPTAFYLCARSIPGSTEAFFGQGTRLTVV.

Comments on this clonotype: Relative to the germline gene, one junction end is altered; a read error may explain this. The chain joins TRBV6-6 to TRBJ1-4; D is possibly TRBD1 (6 bases). Germline lookup yields CDR1 MNHNY and CDR2 SVGAGI (reference sequence). CDR3 length equals 14 residues. CDR3 sequence reads: CASNHGTFLEKLFF. The CDR3 DNA reads as TGTGCTAGCAATCACGGGACATTTCTAGAAAAACTGTTTTTT.

As to this clonotype: One junction end does not reproduce the germline sequence, and a read error may be involved. The V call is TRBV11-3, the J call TRBJ2-7; D unresolved. The germline gives CDR1 SGHNT, CDR2 YENEEA. This CDR3 region has 13 residues. The chain's CDR3 is CASTLDLGYGQYF. DNA of the CDR3: TGTGCCAGTACCCTGGATCTGGGGTACGGGCAGTACTTC. The full variable domain, its missing parts supplied by reference TRBV11-3 and TRBJ2-7, is EAGVVQSPRYKIIEKKQPVAFWCNPISGHNTLYWYLQNLGQGPELLIRYENEEAVDDSQLPKDRFSAERLKGVDSTLKIQPAELGDSAVYLCASTLDLGYGQYFGPGTRLTVT.

This clonotype is labeled medium-sized (0.01 to 0.1%). This chain connects TRBV7-8 to TRBJ1-4; no firm D call. V was pared by 5 bases and J by 8 bases, with 9 bases between. Looked up from germline, CDR1 is SGHVS and CDR2 is FQNEAQ. The CDR3 is 12 residues long. CDR3 loop: CASSPSREKLFF. The CDR3 DNA reads TGTGCCAGCAGCCCTAGCCGGGAAAAACTGTTTTTT.

The chain employs TRBV11-3 and TRBJ2-1; 7 nucleotides align to TRBD2. This CDR3 has 14 residues. The V and J ends lost 3 bases and 9 bases, in that order; junction bases with no gene match: 8. Germline assignment: CDR1 SGHNT and CDR2 YENEEA. CDR3 bases: TGTGCCAGCAGCTTGTCGCGGGAGTTTGGTGAGCAGTTCTTC. It is translated as CASSLSREFGEQFF.

This chain joins TRBV11-2 and TRBJ2-3; TRBD1 matches 9 bases. The CDR3 runs to 16 residues. The V segment lost 4 bases and the J segment 1 base; nucleotides outside the gene matches: 6. Per the germline V gene, CDR1 is SGHAT and CDR2 is FQNNGV. This CDR3 reads CASSSITGGGTDTQYF. The CDR3 bases are TGTGCCAGCAGCTCAATTACAGGGGGCGGCACAGATACGCAGTATTTT.

V usage is TRBV12-3 or TRBV12-4 and J usage is TRBJ1-5; 8 nucleotides match TRBD1. V lost 7 bases to trimming and J lost 1 base; unmatched junction nucleotides: 3. The CDR3 extends over 14 amino acids. CDR3 DNA sequence: TGTGCCAGCAATCAGGGGGCGAGCAATCAGCCCCAGCATTTT. Protein: CASNQGASNQPQHF.

Details on this clonotype: One end of the junction is discordant with germline, which a read error may explain. The chain couples TRBV29-1 to TRBJ2-5; D is perhaps TRBD2 (7 bases). This CDR3 comprises 15 residues. Germline CDR1 is SQVTM and CDR2 is ANQGSEA. This CDR3 is CSVEGGRGRAETRYF. DNA of the CDR3: TGCAGCGTTGAGGGGGGCAGAGGGAGGGCAGAGACCCGGTACTTC.

Comments on this clonotype: Germline is not matched at one junction end, which may reflect a read error. This sequence joins TRBV29-1 and TRBJ1-3; D is ambiguous. The length of the CDR3 is 14 residues. In germline, CDR1 is SQVTM, CDR2 ANQGSEA. CDR3 loop: CSVSPLSSGNAIYF. The CDR3 DNA reads TGCAGCGTCTCGCCTCTAAGCTCTGGAAACGCCATATATTTT.

This sequence joins TRBV5-4 and TRBJ1-3; 7 positions agree with TRBD1. Germline V gene data show CDR1 as SGHNT and CDR2 as YYREEE (reference sequence). J lost 4 bases, V lost 4 bases, and 5 bases had no gene match. This CDR3 region has 14 residues. CDR3 sequence (DNA): TGTGCCAGCAGCCTAAAGGGACAGGGAAACACCATATATTTT. Encoded protein: CASSLKGQGNTIYF.

The V call is TRBV11-3, the J call TRBJ2-6; D unclear. The CDR3 is made up of 12 amino acids. Germline lookup yields CDR1 SGHNT and CDR2 YENEEA. Trimming removed 8 bases at V and 2 bases at J, with 4 bases between. CDR3 in DNA: TGTGCCAGCCGTGCTGGGGCCAACGTCCTGACTTTC. Translating gives CASRAGANVLTF.

The chain combines TRBV20-1 with TRBJ1-5, with TRBD1 identical over 10 bases. This CDR3 spans 14 amino acids. Germline assignment: CDR1 DFQATT and CDR2 SNEGSKA (reference sequence). Losses at the gene ends were 3 bases for V and 7 bases for J; bases not matched to a gene: 6. CDR3 bases: TGCAGTGCTAGCGACAGGGGGCCCAAACAGCCCCAGCATTTT. It specifies CSASDRGPKQPQHF.

The chain joins TRBV20-1 to TRBJ2-4, with unresolved D. With 0 bases removed from V and 13 bases from J, the gap between germline ends came to 10 bases. Germline V gene lookup returns CDR1 DFQATT and CDR2 SNEGSKA (reference sequence). The CDR3 loop spans 11 amino acids. CDR3 in amino acids: CSARDLGMQYF. DNA of the CDR3: TGCAGTGCTAGAGATTTAGGCATGCAGTACTTC.

V gene TRBV6-1 combines with J gene TRBJ1-5; a possible D gene is TRBD2 (5 bases). The closer fit of TRBJ2-3 to the DNA end suggests the J call may be wrong. Germline V CDR1 and CDR2: MNHNS, SASEGT. The length of the CDR3 is 14 residues. In DNA form, the CDR3 reads TGTGCCAGCAATCGGGGTTTAGGCAATCAGCCCCAGTATTTT. Translation: CASNRGLGNQPQYF.